This passage covers 2 T cell receptor beta chains from one sample sequenced in a study of T cell responses to AZD1222 COVID-19 vaccine. The assay was immunoSEQ multiplex PCR, and TCRdb's table has in-frame clones only and misses some. The sample lists about 210,000 clones, around 94% occurring once. The sample consisted of peripheral blood, taken 28 days after the second dose of the MenACWY control vaccine. The receptors were sampled from an adult who received the MenACWY meningococcal vaccine as a control.

This chain uses TRBV18 with TRBJ2-1; D may be TRBD1 or TRBD2 (5 bases each). CDR1 and CDR2 from the germline V gene are KGHSH and LQKENI. CDR3 length equals 16 residues. Trimming shortened V by 2 bases and J by 6 bases, and 17 bases separated the two germline ends. The CDR3 reads CASSPNRRSLANEQFF. The CDR3 DNA is TGTGCCAGCTCACCAAACAGGAGGAGTCTGGCCAATGAGCAGTTCTTC.

The rearrangement joins TRBV4-1 to TRBJ1-2; D is uncertain. This CDR3 contains 12 residues. V shed 0 bases and J shed 8 bases, with 7 bases lying between them. The germline gives CDR1 MGHRA, CDR2 YSYEKL. The CDR3 reads CASSQDGYGYTF. The CDR3 nucleotides are TGCGCCAGCAGCCAAGATGGGTACGGCTACACCTTC.